This T cell receptor (beta chain) was retrieved from a study of T cells in tumors after PD-1 blockade. At the level of the study: Patients had no prior checkpoint blockade, systemic immunosuppressants, or anti-cancer therapy within 4 weeks. Either cemiplimab 350 mg every 2 weeks or pembrolizumab 200 mg every 3 weeks was given. Some patients also took daily vismodegib 150 mg during anti-PD-1 treatment.

Data came from immunoSEQ multiplex PCR; TCRdb stores just in-frame clones and leaves some out. Seen here are approximately 47,000 clones, 81% observed once, and the top ten hold 4% to 5%. Germline V lookup: CDR1 MRHNA, CDR2 SNTAGT. The CDR3 has 15 residues. V lost 5 bases to trimming and J lost 4 bases; unmatched junction nucleotides: 3. The J gene is TRBJ2-3, the V gene TRBV6-4; TRBD2 aligns across 13 bases. This receptor was obtained from a human donor with basal cell carcinoma. Specimen: PBMCs, collected before anti-PD-1 treatment. CDR3 region: CASSPTSGGADTQYF. Here the CDR3 DNA reads TGTGCCAGCAGTCCAACTAGCGGGGGGGCAGATACGCAGTATTTT.